This T cell receptor (beta chain) came from a study of cytomegalovirus exposure and HLA in healthy donors. Study-wide findings and caveats: Most TCR sequences were rare, but some public TCRs occurred in many donors. That first-cohort TCR clusters tended to co-occur in the 95 to 150 validation repertoires was found in a later analysis. Reportedly, cytomegalovirus status was diagnosed with high sensitivity and specificity.

The donors were in the roughly 120-subject validation cohort, distinct from the approximately 610-subject first cohort. Concerning this clone: Its target is unknown.

Assay: immunoSEQ multiplex PCR; the TCRdb copy retains only in-frame clones and omits some. Counted here are 250,000 to 350,000 clones, nearly 90% occurring once; the ten biggest clones make up more than 0.95%. Looked up from germline, CDR1 is SGHDN and CDR2 is FVKESK. CDR3 size: 15 residues. The J segment lost 8 bases and the V segment lost 0 bases, leaving 4 bases of the junction unmatched. The TCR originated in a man aged 25 to 40 in good health and CMV-seronegative. Material for sequencing was PBMCs. The chain employs TRBV14 and TRBJ1-6; TRBD1 matches at 7 bases. CDR3 region: CASSQDRGKYSPLHF. The CDR3 DNA follows: TGTGCCAGCAGCCAAGACAGGGGGAAGTATTCACCCCTCCACTTT.